Shown below are 14 T cell receptor beta chains from a single sample sequenced in a study of T-cell memory formation after mild COVID-19. TCRdb ran MiXCR on the 5' RACE reads and lists one entry per CDR3 protein. The profile shows approximately 500,000 distinct CDR3 sequences, around 25% of them singletons. The sample comprised PBMCs or a T cell subset sorted from them (not recorded which). These receptors all come from an adult woman who had mild COVID-19 (a few samples of this study predate the infection). Cell type and time point are not known.

This clonotype is a singleton in its sample. The J gene is TRBJ2-1, the V gene TRBV7-2, with a weak D call TRBD2 (5 bases). With 4 bases removed from V and 3 bases from J, the gap between germline ends came to 13 bases. Germline V lookup: CDR1 SGHTA, CDR2 FQGNSA. The CDR3 covers 15 residues. CDR3 DNA sequence: TGTGCCAGCAGCTCCAACTTTGGACTCTACAATGAGCAGTTCTTC. It specifies CASSSNFGLYNEQFF.

The V and J genes are TRBV5-6 and TRBJ2-5, with 8 bases fitting TRBD1. In germline, CDR1 is SGHDT, CDR2 YYEEEE. The length of the CDR3 is 16 residues. Unmatched junction bases numbered 9, after V lost 5 bases and J lost 0 bases. The CDR3 coding sequence is TGTGCCAGCAGACCAGATCAGGGGGCCTACCAAGAGACCCAGTACTTC. This codes for CASRPDQGAYQETQYF.

The gene calls are TRBV15 and TRBJ1-2; D call uncertain. Germline V CDR1 and CDR2: LNHNV, YYDKDF (reference sequence). The CDR3 is 13 amino acids. The V end lost 3 bases, the J end lost 8 bases, and 13 bases lay between the germline ends. CDR3 sequence (DNA): TGTGCCACCAGCAGGTCGGAACGCGAGGGCTACACCTTC. Residues: CATSRSEREGYTF.

The sample holds one count of this clonotype. The rearrangement uses TRBV30 and TRBJ1-5, with D tentatively TRBD1 (5 bases). This CDR3 comprises 12 residues. V gave up 2 bases and J gave up 7 bases, with 9 bases separating them. CDR1 GTSNPN and CDR2 SVGIG come from the germline V gene (reference sequence). This chain's CDR3 is CAWSIRAQPQHF. CDR3 sequence (DNA): TGTGCCTGGAGTATCAGGGCCCAGCCCCAGCATTTT.

The chain carries TRBV6-5 and TRBJ1-2; 7 bases agree with TRBD1. The CDR3 has 13 amino acids. The germline V gene encodes CDR1 MNHEY and CDR2 SVGAGI. J lost 6 bases, V lost 2 bases, and 3 bases had no gene match. CDR3 in DNA: TGTGCCAGCAGTTACCGGACAGGCGATGGCTACACCTTC. Its protein product is CASSYRTGDGYTF.

The J gene is TRBJ1-2, the V gene TRBV7-9; TRBD1 aligns across 9 bases. J lost 8 bases, V lost 0 bases, and 7 bases had no gene match. The length of the CDR3 is 15 residues. The germline V gene has CDR1 SEHNR and CDR2 FQNEAQ (reference sequence). CDR3 DNA sequence: TGTGCCAGCAGCTTAGCCGGGACAGGGTCTTGGGGCTACACCTTC. Protein: CASSLAGTGSWGYTF. Using reference TRBV7-9 and TRBJ1-2 for the parts outside the CDR3, the full variable domain is DTGVSQNPRHKITKRGQNVTFRCDPISEHNRLYWYRQTLGQGPEFLTYFQNEAQLEKSRLLSDRFSAERPKGSFSTLEIQRTEQGDSAMYLCASSLAGTGSWGYTFGSGTRLTVV.

This clonotype was observed a handful of times. The chain links TRBV7-9 to TRBJ1-2, with D tentatively TRBD1 (5 bases). This CDR3 contains 13 residues. Between the trimmed V and J ends, which lost 5 bases and 7 bases, there was a span of 14 bases. Germline CDR1 reads SEHNR; CDR2 reads FQNEAQ (reference sequence). In nucleotides, the CDR3 is TGTGCCAGCAGCCCCTCCGGGACTTTTGGCTACACCTTC. Protein sequence: CASSPSGTFGYTF.

V and J are TRBV7-8 and TRBJ2-6, with D possibly being TRBD2 (6 bases). Germline CDR1 SGHVS, CDR2 FQNEAQ. The CDR3 spans 18 residues. V was clipped by 0 bases and J by 2 bases, with 14 bases between them. This CDR3 is CASSLAGEDGPGANVLTF. In DNA, the CDR3 is TGTGCCAGCAGCTTAGCGGGGGAGGACGGCCCTGGGGCCAACGTCCTGACTTTC.

Comment on this clonotype: One end of the junction does not line up with germline, which may come from a read error. The V gene is TRBV7-9, the J gene TRBJ2-1, with 7 bases lining up with TRBD2. The CDR3 sequence is 13 residues long. CDR1 SEHNR and CDR2 FQNEAQ come from the germline V gene (reference sequence). The chain's CDR3 is CASSSGAYDEQFF. The CDR3 DNA follows: TGTGCCAGCAGCAGCGGGGCCTACGATGAGCAGTTCTTC.

The sample holds many counts of this clonotype. The chain is built from TRBV28 and TRBJ2-7; tentative D call: TRBD2 (5 bases). The CDR3 extends over 12 amino acids. From germline, CDR1 is MDHEN and CDR2 SYDVKM. Trimming cost V 6 bases and J 3 bases, with 9 bases left between them. This CDR3 is CASSRGLYEQYF. CDR3 sequence (DNA): TGTGCCAGCAGCCGCGGACTCTACGAGCAGTACTTC.

This clonotype was detected only a few times. The chain links TRBV12-3 or TRBV12-4 to TRBJ2-1; the D gene is possibly TRBD2 (7 bases). The CDR3 has 16 amino acids. V lost 7 bases and J 4 bases, leaving 20 bases between the germline ends. In DNA, the CDR3 is TGTGCCAGCACCGCCTTAGGGGGGGCAGATTACAATGAGCAGTTCTTC. Translated, it gives CASTALGGADYNEQFF.

As DNA, the CDR3 is TGTGCCAGCAGTTTAAGTAGGGCAGGACATACGAACACCGGGGAGCTGTTTTTT. It encodes CASSLSRAGHTNTGELFF. V gene TRBV12-3 or TRBV12-4 combines with J gene TRBJ2-2, with D perhaps matching TRBD1 (5 bases). CDR3 length: 18 residues. The ends were cut back, 2 bases at V and 0 bases at J, with 16 bases in the middle.

The V and J genes are TRBV7-9 and TRBJ2-7; 7 nucleotides align to TRBD1. Germline loops: CDR1 SEHNR, CDR2 FQNEAQ (reference sequence). The CDR3 is made up of 12 amino acids. V shed 5 bases, J shed 3 bases, and the junction held 1 base outside the gene matches. CDR3 bases: TGTGCCAGCAGCACAGGGGACTACGAGCAGTACTTC. Its protein product is CASSTGDYEQYF.

The chain recombines TRBV12-3 or TRBV12-4 with TRBJ1-1; 7 nucleotides line up with TRBD1. This CDR3 comprises 14 residues. V was pared by 5 bases and J by 4 bases, with 7 bases of the junction left unmatched. CDR3 DNA sequence: TGTGCCAGCAGTAAGGGACAGCTAAGCACTGAAGCTTTCTTT. Protein sequence: CASSKGQLSTEAFF.